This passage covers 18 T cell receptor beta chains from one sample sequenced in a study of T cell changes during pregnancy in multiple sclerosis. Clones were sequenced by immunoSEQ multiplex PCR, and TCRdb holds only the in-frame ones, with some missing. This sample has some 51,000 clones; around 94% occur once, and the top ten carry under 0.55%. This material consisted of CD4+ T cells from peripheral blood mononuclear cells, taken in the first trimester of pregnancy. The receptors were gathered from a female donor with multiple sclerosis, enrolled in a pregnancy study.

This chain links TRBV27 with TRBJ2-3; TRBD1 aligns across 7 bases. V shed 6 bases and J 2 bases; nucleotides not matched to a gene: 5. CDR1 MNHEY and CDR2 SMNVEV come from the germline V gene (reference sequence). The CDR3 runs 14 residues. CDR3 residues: CASSLGQLTDTQYF. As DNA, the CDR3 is TGTGCCAGCAGCCTGGGACAGCTCACAGATACGCAGTATTTT.

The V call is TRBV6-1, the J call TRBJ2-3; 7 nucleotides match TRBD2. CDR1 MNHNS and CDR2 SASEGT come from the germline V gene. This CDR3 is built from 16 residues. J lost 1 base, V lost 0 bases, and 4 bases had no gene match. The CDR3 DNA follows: TGTGCCAGCAGTGAAGCGCTGGCGGGGGGCACAGATACGCAGTATTTT. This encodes CASSEALAGGTDTQYF.

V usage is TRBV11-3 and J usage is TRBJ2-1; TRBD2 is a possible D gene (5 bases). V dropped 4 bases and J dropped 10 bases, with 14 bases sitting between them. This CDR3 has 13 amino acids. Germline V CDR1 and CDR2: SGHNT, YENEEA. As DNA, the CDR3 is TGTGCCAGCAGCTCCGCACGGGGTGGGGAGCAGTTCTTC. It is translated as CASSSARGGEQFF.

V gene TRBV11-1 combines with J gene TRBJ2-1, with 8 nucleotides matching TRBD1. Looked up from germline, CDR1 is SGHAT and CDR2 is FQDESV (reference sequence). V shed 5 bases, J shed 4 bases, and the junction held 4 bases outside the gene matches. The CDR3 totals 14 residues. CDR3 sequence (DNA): TGTGCCAGCAGCCACCGGGACAGGTACAATGAGCAGTTCTTC. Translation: CASSHRDRYNEQFF.

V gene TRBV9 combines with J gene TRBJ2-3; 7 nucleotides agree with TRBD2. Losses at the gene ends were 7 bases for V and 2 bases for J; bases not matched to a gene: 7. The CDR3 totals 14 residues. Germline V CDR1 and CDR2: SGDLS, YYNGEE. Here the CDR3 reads CASQSGENTDTQYF. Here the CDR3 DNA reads TGTGCCAGCCAGAGCGGGGAGAACACAGATACGCAGTATTTT.

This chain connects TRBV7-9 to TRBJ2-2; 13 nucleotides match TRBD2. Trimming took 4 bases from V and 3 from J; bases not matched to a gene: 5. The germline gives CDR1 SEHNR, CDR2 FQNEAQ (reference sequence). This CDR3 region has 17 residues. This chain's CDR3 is CASSSPGTSGDTGELFF. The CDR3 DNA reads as TGTGCCAGCAGCTCACCGGGGACTAGCGGGGACACCGGGGAGCTGTTTTTT.

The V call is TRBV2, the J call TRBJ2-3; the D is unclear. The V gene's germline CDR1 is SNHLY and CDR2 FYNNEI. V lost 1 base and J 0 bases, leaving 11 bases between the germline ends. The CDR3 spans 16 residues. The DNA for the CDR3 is TGTGCCAGCAGTGAAGGTCATTTAGAGAGCACAGATACGCAGTATTTT. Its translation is CASSEGHLESTDTQYF. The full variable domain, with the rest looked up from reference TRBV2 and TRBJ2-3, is EPEVTQTPSHQVTQMGQEVILRCVPISNHLYFYWYRQILGQKVEFLVSFYNNEISEKSEIFDDQFSVERPDGSNFTLKIRSTKLEDSAMYFCASSEGHLESTDTQYFGPGTRLTVL.

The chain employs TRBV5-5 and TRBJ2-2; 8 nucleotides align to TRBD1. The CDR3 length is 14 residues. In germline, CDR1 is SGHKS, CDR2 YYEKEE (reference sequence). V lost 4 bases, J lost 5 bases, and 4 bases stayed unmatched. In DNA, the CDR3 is TGTGCCAGCAGCCCGGACAGGGCTACCGGGGAGCTGTTTTTT. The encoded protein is CASSPDRATGELFF.

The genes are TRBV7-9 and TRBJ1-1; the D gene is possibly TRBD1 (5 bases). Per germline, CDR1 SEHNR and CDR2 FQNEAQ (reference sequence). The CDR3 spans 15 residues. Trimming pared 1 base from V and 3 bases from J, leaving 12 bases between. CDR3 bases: TGTGCCAGCAGCTTAGTTCGACAGATTCACACTGAAGCTTTCTTT. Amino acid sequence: CASSLVRQIHTEAFF.

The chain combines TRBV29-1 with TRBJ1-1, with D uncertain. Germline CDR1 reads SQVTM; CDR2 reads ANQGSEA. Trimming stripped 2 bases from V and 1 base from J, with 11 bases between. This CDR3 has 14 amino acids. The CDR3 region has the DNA TGCAGCGTTGAACCCCGGTTGAGGAACACTGAAGCTTTCTTT. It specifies CSVEPRLRNTEAFF.

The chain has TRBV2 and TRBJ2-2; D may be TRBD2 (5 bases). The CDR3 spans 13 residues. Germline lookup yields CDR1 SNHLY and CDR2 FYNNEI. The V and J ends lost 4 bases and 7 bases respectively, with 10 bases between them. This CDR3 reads CASSVRGVGELFF. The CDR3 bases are TGTGCCAGCAGTGTCCGGGGTGTCGGGGAGCTGTTTTTT.

CDR3 residues: CASSPRGTYEQYF. The DNA of the CDR3 is TGTGCCAGCAGCCCCAGGGGGACCTACGAGCAGTACTTC. The chain joins TRBV5-8 to TRBJ2-7, with TRBD1 matching 7 bases. The V and J ends lost 4 bases and 2 bases, in that order; junction bases with no gene match: 3. Germline-derived CDR1 and CDR2 are SGHTS and YDEGEE. CDR3 length equals 13 residues.

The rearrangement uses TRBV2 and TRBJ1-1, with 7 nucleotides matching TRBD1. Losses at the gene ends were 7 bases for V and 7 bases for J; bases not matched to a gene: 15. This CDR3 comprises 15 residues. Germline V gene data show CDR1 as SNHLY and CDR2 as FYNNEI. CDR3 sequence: CASTFPPGQQVEAFF. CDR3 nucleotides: TGTGCCAGCACCTTTCCACCGGGACAGCAAGTTGAAGCTTTCTTT.

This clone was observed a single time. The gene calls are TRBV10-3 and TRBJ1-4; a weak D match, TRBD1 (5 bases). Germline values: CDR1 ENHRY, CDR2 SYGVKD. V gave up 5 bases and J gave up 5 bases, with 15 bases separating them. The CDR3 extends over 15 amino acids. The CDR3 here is CAISSSPGKNEKLFF. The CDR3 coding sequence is TGTGCCATCAGTTCGAGTCCAGGGAAAAATGAAAAACTGTTTTTT.

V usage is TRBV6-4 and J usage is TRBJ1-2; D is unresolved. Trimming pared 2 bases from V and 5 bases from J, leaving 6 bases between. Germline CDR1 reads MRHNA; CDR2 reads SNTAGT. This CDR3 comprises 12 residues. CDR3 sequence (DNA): TGTGCCAGCAGTGACGGAGGGTATGGCTACACCTTC. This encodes CASSDGGYGYTF.

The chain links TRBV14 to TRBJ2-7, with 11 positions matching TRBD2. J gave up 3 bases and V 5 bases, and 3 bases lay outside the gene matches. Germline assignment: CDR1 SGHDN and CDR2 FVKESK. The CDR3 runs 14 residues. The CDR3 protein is CASSLTSGGYEQYF. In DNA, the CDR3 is TGTGCCAGCAGCTTAACTAGCGGGGGCTACGAGCAGTACTTC.

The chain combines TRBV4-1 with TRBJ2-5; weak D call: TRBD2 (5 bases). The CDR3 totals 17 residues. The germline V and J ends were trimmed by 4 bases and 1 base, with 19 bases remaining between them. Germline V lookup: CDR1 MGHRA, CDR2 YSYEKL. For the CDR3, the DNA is TGCGCCAGCAGCCCCCTCGGCGGGTGGATCATCCAAGAGACCCAGTACTTC. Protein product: CASSPLGGWIIQETQYF.

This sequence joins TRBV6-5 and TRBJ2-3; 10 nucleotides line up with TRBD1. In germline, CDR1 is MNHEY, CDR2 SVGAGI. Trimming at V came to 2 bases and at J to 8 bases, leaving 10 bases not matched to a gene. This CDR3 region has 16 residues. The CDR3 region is CASSYRSRTGGGTQYF. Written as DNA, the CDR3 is TGTGCCAGCAGTTACCGGTCCAGGACAGGGGGGGGTACGCAGTATTTT.